Listed below are T cell receptor beta chains from one sample, sequenced in a study of T cell responses to AZD1222 COVID-19 vaccine. Using immunoSEQ multiplex PCR, the repertoire was profiled, and TCRdb retains in-frame clones only, with some absent. The sample yields under 200,000 clones, about 90% seen once. The sample here was peripheral blood, taken on day 0 of MenACWY control vaccination. These receptors were collected from an adult in good health. Both conserved end residues are part of each CDR3. D genes are given only for firm matches. Clone size is given for some rows only: seen once, a few or many times, or a class if the clone is expanded.

TRBJ1-5 TRBV28 TRBD1 - TGTGCCAGCAGTCCCCATCGGACAGGGGGCAGTGTTGGCAATCAGCCCCAGCATTTT CASSPHRTGGSVGNQPQHF
TRBJ2-5 TRBV5-1 TRBD2 - TGCGCCAGCAGCTTCTGGGGAGGGTCCCCGGAGACCCAGTACTTC CASSFWGGSPETQYF
TRBJ2-7 TRBV19 - - TGTGCCAGTAGTAGGGACATAGCCTACGAGCAGTACTTC CASSRDIAYEQYF
TRBJ2-3 TRBV5-6 TRBD1 - TGTGCCAGCAGCTCACAGGGGGCGATAGATACGCAGTATTTT CASSSQGAIDTQYF
TRBJ1-3 TRBV6-1 - - TGTGCCAGCAGTGAGTTCCTCTCTGGAAACACCATATATTTT CASSEFLSGNTIYF
TRBJ1-5 TRBV28 - few TGTGCCAGCAGTCTGCCCCCTGGGGGCAGCAATCAGCCCCAGCATTTT CASSLPPGGSNQPQHF
TRBJ2-7 TRBV3-1/TRBV3-2 - once TGTGCCAGCAGCCAAACACCGGGAGACCCCTACGAGCAGTACTTC CASSQTPGDPYEQYF
TRBJ2-7 TRBV11-2 - - TGTGCCAGCAGCTTAGTTCCCAGCACCGGGATCTCCTACGAGCAGTACTTC CASSLVPSTGISYEQYF
TRBJ2-1 TRBV2 - - TGTGCCATCCCGACAGATATCTACGGAAACAATGAGCAGTTCTTC CAIPTDIYGNNEQFF
TRBJ2-2 TRBV12-5 TRBD1 - TGTGCTAGTGGTGTAGAGACAGGGGACCTCGGGGAGCTGTTTTTT CASGVETGDLGELFF
TRBJ1-2 TRBV29-1 TRBD1 - TGCAGCGTTCGGGACAGGGACGAAAATGGCTACACCTTC CSVRDRDENGYTF
TRBJ1-2 TRBV30 - - TGTGCCTGCCGCAGGAACTATGGCTACACCTTC CACRRNYGYTF
TRBJ1-4 TRBV27 - - TGTGCCAGCAGTTCGTACAGGGTGGTAGGTGAAAAACTGTTTTTT CASSSYRVVGEKLFF
TRBJ2-2 TRBV18 TRBD1 - TGTGCCAGCTCACCTACGGGACAGGGGGCGCCTAATTCCGGGGAGCTGTTTTTT CASSPTGQGAPNSGELFF
TRBJ2-3 TRBV2 - - TGTGCCAGCAGTGAGCCGAACGGGGCGAGCACAGATACGCAGTATTTT CASSEPNGASTDTQYF
TRBJ2-7 TRBV7-9 TRBD1 - TGTGCCAGCAGCTCTAGGGACAGGAGCTACGAGCAGTACTTC CASSSRDRSYEQYF
TRBJ2-1 TRBV5-4 TRBD2 - TGTGCCAGCAGCGTCCGGGGACTAGCCTTCAATGAGCAGTTCTTC CASSVRGLAFNEQFF
TRBJ2-3 TRBV5-1 TRBD1 - TGCGCCAGCAGCTTGGTACAGGGGGCAGATACGCAGTATTTT CASSLVQGADTQYF
TRBJ1-3 TRBV5-5 - - TGTGCCAGCAGCTTGGACAGAACCATATATTTT CASSLDRTIYF
TRBJ2-7 TRBV28 TRBD1 - TGTGCCAGCACCGCCGGGACAGCAAGCTACGAGCAGTACTTC CASTAGTASYEQYF
TRBJ1-4 TRBV5-4 TRBD1 - TGTGCCAGCAGCCGGACAGGGGGCGACGGAAAACTGTTTTTT CASSRTGGDGKLFF
TRBJ1-6 TRBV18 TRBD1 - TGTGCCAGCTCAACGACAGGGGGAGAGGATTCACCCCTCCACTTT CASSTTGGEDSPLHF
TRBJ1-4 TRBV24-1 TRBD1 - TGTGCCACCAGTGGAGGGGACAGTAATGAAAAACTGTTTTTT CATSGGDSNEKLFF
TRBJ2-1 TRBV5-1 - - TGCGCCAGCAGCTCAGGTGGACAGCCCGTCTACAATGAGCAGTTCTTC CASSSGGQPVYNEQFF
TRBJ1-1 TRBV19 - - TGTGCCAGTAGTATAGCTTCTTCCACTGAAGCTTTCTTT CASSIASSTEAFF
TRBJ1-1 TRBV6-2/TRBV6-3 TRBD1 - TGTGCCAGCAGTTACTCGAAAGCCAGGGGGATTGAAGCTTTCTTT CASSYSKARGIEAFF
TRBJ1-3 TRBV6-5 - - TGTGCCAGCAGACTCGTTTCTGGAAACACCATATATTTT CASRLVSGNTIYF
TRBJ2-5 TRBV7-2 TRBD1 once TGTGCCAGCAGCGCGGACAGGGGGCGGGAGACCCAGTACTTC CASSADRGRETQYF
TRBJ2-2 TRBV11-3 TRBD2 - TGTGCCAGCAGCTTAGATCAAGGCGGGAGTGAATTCCCCGGGGAGCTGTTTTTT CASSLDQGGSEFPGELFF
TRBJ2-1 TRBV28 TRBD1 - TGTGCCAGCACCCCGGGACAGGGGGTCTTCCCTTTTCACGAGCAGTTCTTC CASTPGQGVFPFHEQFF
TRBJ1-1 TRBV5-6 - - TGTGCCAGCAGCTTACAGGGAATCCACACTGAAGCTTTCTTT CASSLQGIHTEAFF
TRBJ2-7 TRBV28 - - TGTGCCAGCAGTTTATCCTGGAACGAGCAGTACTTC CASSLSWNEQYF
TRBJ1-6 TRBV7-9 - - TGTGCCAGCAGCTCGGGGTTGGGGAATTCACCCCTCCACTTT CASSSGLGNSPLHF
TRBJ1-3 TRBV19 - - TGTGCCAGTACCGTCACAGGAGCCTCTGGAAACACCATATATTTT CASTVTGASGNTIYF
TRBJ1-4 TRBV5-4 TRBD1 - TGTGCCAGCAGCTCGGGACAGGTCGGTGAAAAACTGTTTTTT CASSSGQVGEKLFF
TRBJ2-7 TRBV7-9 - - TGTGCCAGCAGCTTAGATTACGAGCAGTACTTC CASSLDYEQYF
TRBJ2-7 TRBV6-1 - - TGTGCCAGCAGTTCCCGGGGCGAGCAGTACTTC CASSSRGEQYF
TRBJ1-4 TRBV14 TRBD1 - TGTGCCAGCAGCCAAGAACTGGCACAGGGGGGTGAAAAACTGTTTTTT CASSQELAQGGEKLFF
TRBJ2-7 TRBV29-1 TRBD2 - TGCAGCGTTGAATTCCCGACTAGCGGAGACTCCTACGAGCAGTACTTC CSVEFPTSGDSYEQYF
TRBJ2-1 TRBV12-3/TRBV12-4 - - TGTGCCAGCAGTTTCGTTAGTAATGAGCAGTTCTTC CASSFVSNEQFF
TRBJ2-2 TRBV7-2 - - TGTGCCAGCAGACAGAACGGGGGGCGGAACACCGGGGAGCTGTTTTTT CASRQNGGRNTGELFF
TRBJ2-2 TRBV9 - - TGTGCCAGCAGCGTAAATTCCGAGATGGGAACGGCCGGGGAGCTGTTTTTT CASSVNSEMGTAGELFF
TRBJ2-7 TRBV28 TRBD2 once TGTGCCAGCAGTTTATATGGCCCGACTAGCGGCAGCTCCTACGAGCAGTACTTC CASSLYGPTSGSSYEQYF
TRBJ1-2 TRBV20-1 - once TGCAGTGCTAGTCCAGAGACCTTGAACTATGGCTACACCTTC CSASPETLNYGYTF
TRBJ1-6 TRBV7-6 TRBD1 - TGTGCCAGCAGCTTAGAAAGGACAGGGACAGGGGATTCACCCCTCCACTTT CASSLERTGTGDSPLHF
TRBJ1-1 TRBV5-5 - once TGTGCCAGCACCCCTATAGAGGACCCGGGGAACACTGAAGCTTTCTTT CASTPIEDPGNTEAFF
TRBJ1-5 TRBV7-2 - - TGTGCCAGCAGCTTAGGGGGTCCGTCGCCCCAGCATTTT CASSLGGPSPQHF
TRBJ2-7 TRBV10-3 - - TGTGCCATCAGTGATCCGGCTGTTACCTACGAGCAGTACTTC CAISDPAVTYEQYF